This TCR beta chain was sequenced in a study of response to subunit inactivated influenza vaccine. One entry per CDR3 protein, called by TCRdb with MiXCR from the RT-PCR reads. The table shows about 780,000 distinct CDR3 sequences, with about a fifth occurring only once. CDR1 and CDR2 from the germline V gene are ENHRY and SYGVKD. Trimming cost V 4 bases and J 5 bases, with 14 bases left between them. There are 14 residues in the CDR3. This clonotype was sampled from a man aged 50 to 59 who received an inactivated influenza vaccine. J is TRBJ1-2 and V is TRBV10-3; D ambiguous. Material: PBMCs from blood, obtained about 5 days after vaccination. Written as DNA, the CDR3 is TGTGCCATCAGTGGGTCGCAGGCCGAATATGGCTACACCTTC. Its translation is CAISGSQAEYGYTF.